Detailed here is one T cell receptor beta chain. Its cognate antigen is unknown. Regarding treatment: some 20 received Ad26.COV2.S at low or high dose, single or two shots; about 5 received placebo; per-sample allocation not given. Specimens were obtained on day 63 following the first vaccine or placebo injection. This entry belongs to a study of Ad26.COV2.S vaccination and SARS-CoV-2 variants. About the research overall: Among those in the COV1001 Ad26.COV2.S trial arm was the donor. Each vaccinee took Ad26.COV2.S intramuscularly, once or twice 56 days apart.

Germline V gives CDR1 MGHRA, CDR2 YSYEKL. The V segment lost 0 bases and the J segment 9 bases; nucleotides outside the gene matches: 10. This CDR3 is 16 amino acids long. Broader study findings: Analyses of TCR breadth and depth may have underestimated total T cell responses. Individuals receiving vaccine had higher spike-specific TCR breadth than placebo recipients did.

The protocol was immunoSEQ multiplex PCR, while the TCRdb copy is restricted to in-frame clones and leaves out a portion. Of approximately 410,000 clones detected, 92% appear once; the ten largest clones hold more than 1.5%. This sample comprised peripheral blood, obtained in a trial of Ad26.COV2.S vaccine versus placebo. This TCR was recovered from a person aged 18 to 65 who received the Ad26.COV2.S COVID-19 vaccine or a placebo. The chain recombines TRBV4-1 with TRBJ2-1; 8 bases agree with TRBD2. CDR3 protein: CASSQDRVGGALEQFF. CDR3 coding DNA: TGCGCCAGCAGCCAAGATCGGGTCGGGGGGGCCCTTGAGCAGTTCTTC.